The 12 T cell receptor beta chains below come from one sample, sequenced in a study of technical replicates of blood from a few donors. Measured with immunoSEQ multiplex PCR; TCRdb has only the in-frame clones, and not every one. The data hold almost 70,000 clones, with about 89% observed a single time. The sample taken for sequencing was PBMCs. The receptors derive from a human donor in good health. Some clones in this sample may be carry-over from other donors' samples.

This chain uses TRBV27 with TRBJ1-2; D perhaps matches TRBD1 (6 bases). Per the germline V gene, CDR1 is MNHEY and CDR2 is SMNVEV (reference sequence). The CDR3 length is 15 residues. Trimming pared 4 bases from V and 0 bases from J, leaving 12 bases between. The CDR3 loop reads CASSSRRTANYGYTF. CDR3 DNA sequence: TGTGCCAGCAGTTCCCGCCGGACAGCTAACTATGGCTACACCTTC.

The chain links TRBV14 to TRBJ2-3; no definite D call. The germline gives CDR1 SGHDN, CDR2 FVKESK. The CDR3 extends over 13 amino acids. V lost 5 bases to trimming and J lost 2 bases, with 8 bases between them. CDR3 sequence (DNA): TGTGCCAGCAGCGGCCCCAACACAGATACGCAGTATTTT. Translation gives CASSGPNTDTQYF.

The chain has TRBV6-5 and TRBJ1-5, with a tentative D call TRBD1 (5 bases). This CDR3 is built from 14 residues. Trimming removed 2 bases at V and 1 base at J, with 6 bases between. Germline loops: CDR1 MNHEY, CDR2 SVGAGI. The CDR3 nucleotides are TGTGCCAGCAGTTACAGACAGAGCAATCAGCCCCAGCATTTT. Translated, it gives CASSYRQSNQPQHF.

The chain links TRBV20-1 to TRBJ2-1; D is unresolved. V shed 5 bases and J shed 2 bases, with 4 bases lying between them. The CDR3 extends over 11 amino acids. From germline, CDR1 is DFQATT and CDR2 SNEGSKA (reference sequence). The CDR3 DNA is TGCAGTGCTCCTGCCTACAATGAGCAGTTCTTC. Translating gives CSAPAYNEQFF.

The rearrangement uses TRBV19 and TRBJ2-7; the match to TRBD2 covers 8 bases. After removal of 5 bases from V and 5 bases from J, the junction contained 17 bases not matched to a gene. This CDR3 contains 17 residues. Per germline, CDR1 LNHDA and CDR2 SQIVND (reference sequence). The chain's CDR3 is CASSWGLPGLGTHEQYF. For the CDR3, the DNA is TGTGCCAGTAGTTGGGGTCTACCGGGACTAGGGACCCACGAGCAGTACTTC.

This clone was observed once. This chain links TRBV30 with TRBJ1-2; 9 bases fit TRBD1. The CDR3 extends over 13 amino acids. Per the germline V gene, CDR1 is GTSNPN and CDR2 is SVGIG (reference sequence). Trimming cost V 5 bases and J 3 bases; bases outside gene matches: 4. The CDR3, as DNA: TGTGCCTGGTACCGGACAGGGGACTATGGCTACACCTTC. It translates to CAWYRTGDYGYTF.

This clone came up a few times. V usage is TRBV6-1 and J usage is TRBJ2-5; the D is unclear. The CDR3 is 14 residues long. The V and J ends lost 3 bases and 7 bases respectively, with 15 bases between them. The germline V gene has CDR1 MNHNS and CDR2 SASEGT. DNA of the CDR3: TGTGCCAGCAGTGAGGTTGCGGAAGCTTGGACCCAGTACTTC. Translating gives CASSEVAEAWTQYF.

CDR3: CASSQTDREGQPQHF. The CDR3 nucleotides are TGTGCCAGCAGCCAAACGGACAGGGAGGGCCAGCCCCAGCATTTT. This chain links TRBV6-6 with TRBJ1-5, with 8 bases matching TRBD1. V dropped 6 bases and J dropped 7; count of bases not matched to a gene: 11. In germline, CDR1 is MNHNY, CDR2 SVGAGI (reference sequence). The CDR3 runs to 15 residues.

This rearrangement joins TRBV29-1 to TRBJ1-1; D gene ambiguous. Trimming removed 3 bases from V and 2 bases from J, with 13 bases in between. Germline CDR1 SQVTM, CDR2 ANQGSEA. The CDR3 has 14 residues. The chain's CDR3 is CSVEREASNTEAFF. Written as DNA, the CDR3 is TGCAGCGTTGAGAGGGAGGCCAGTAACACTGAAGCTTTCTTT.

This clone has only one observation. The chain employs TRBV9 and TRBJ1-3, with a weak D call TRBD1 (5 bases). Germline V gene lookup returns CDR1 SGDLS and CDR2 YYNGEE. The V end lost 5 bases, the J end lost 4 bases, and 10 bases lay between the germline ends. This CDR3 is 13 amino acids long. CDR3 region: CASRGGVGNTIYF. CDR3 coding DNA: TGTGCCAGCAGGGGAGGGGTAGGAAACACCATATATTTT.

This clone was observed once. V gene TRBV6-5 combines with J gene TRBJ2-7, with 7 positions matching TRBD2. V was clipped by 0 bases and J by 1 base; unmatched bases: 3. CDR1 and CDR2 (germline): MNHEY, SVGAGI. This CDR3 has 15 amino acids. The CDR3 sequence is CASSYSTSPSYEQYF. DNA of the CDR3: TGTGCCAGCAGTTACTCGACTAGCCCGTCCTACGAGCAGTACTTC.

CDR3 nucleotides: TGTGCCAGCAGCTTGGATATATCAGGCTACGAGCAGTACTTC. Residues: CASSLDISGYEQYF. The V call is TRBV7-9, the J call TRBJ2-7; D is undetermined. Trimming removed 3 bases from V and 3 bases from J, with 12 bases in between. Germline CDR1 reads SEHNR; CDR2 reads FQNEAQ (reference sequence). This CDR3 is 14 amino acids long.